The 11 T cell receptor beta chains in this list originate from one sample, sequenced in a study of T cell repertoires in breast cancer. Primers covering all TCR V genes were used in emulsion RT-PCR on CD8+ T cells. Blocking oligonucleotides added to a second nested PCR suppressed unpaired genes. TCRdb itself ran the emulsion pairing reads through MiXCR, one entry per CDR3 protein. Counted here are approximately 4,000 distinct CDR3 sequences, 30% to 40% occurring once; the ten biggest clones make up 34%. Sequences were obtained from CD8+ T cells. Source of these receptors: a pool of human donors with breast cancer or a healthy control (not recorded which).

This clonotype was observed a handful of times. V gene TRBV20-1 combines with J gene TRBJ2-5; possible D gene TRBD1, 5 bases. In germline, CDR1 is DFQATT, CDR2 SNEGSKA (reference sequence). This CDR3 region has 13 residues. V was cut by 1 base and J by 5 bases, with 11 bases left in between. CDR3 sequence reads: CSARVTVGETQYF. CDR3 bases: TGCAGTGCTAGAGTGACAGTTGGGGAGACCCAGTACTTC.

By share, this clonotype counts as medium-sized. The chain recombines TRBV29-1 with TRBJ2-3, with a possible D match to TRBD2 (6 bases). The length of the CDR3 is 12 residues. V was pared by 1 base and J by 4 bases, with 6 bases between. The germline V gene has CDR1 SQVTM and CDR2 ANQGSEA. The CDR3 loop reads CSVEAGADTQYF. CDR3 nucleotide sequence: TGCAGCGTTGAAGCGGGGGCAGATACGCAGTATTTT.

In this sample, this clonotype is large. This chain uses TRBV20-1 with TRBJ1-5; weak D call: TRBD1 (6 bases). The CDR3 is 15 amino acids. V was cut by 3 bases and J by 6 bases, with 18 bases left in between. Per the germline V gene, CDR1 is DFQATT and CDR2 is SNEGSKA (reference sequence). The CDR3 sequence is CSASWDGGQFQPQHF. In nucleotides, the CDR3 is TGCAGTGCTAGTTGGGACGGGGGGCAATTTCAGCCCCAGCATTTT.

Relative to its sample, this clonotype is large. V is TRBV12-3 or TRBV12-4 and J is TRBJ2-7; D is undetermined. Trimming stripped 2 bases from V and 3 bases from J, with 8 bases between. This CDR3 is built from 13 residues. The CDR3 DNA sequence: TGTGCCAGCAGTTTAAGTCCAAACTACGAGCAGTACGTC. This codes for CASSLSPNYEQYV.

Concerning this clonotype: Since no conserved phenylalanine or tryptophan closes the CDR3, a read error is the likely cause. The J gene is TRBJ2-1, the V gene TRBV14, with a possible D match to TRBD1 (6 bases). The germline gives CDR1 SGHDN, CDR2 FVKESK. This CDR3 is 15 amino acids long. CDR3: CTSSLRQVQLDEQFS. CDR3 DNA sequence: TGTACCAGCAGCCTTCGACAGGTGCAACTCGATGAGCAGTTCTCC.

This clonotype is termed large. The chain joins TRBV7-2 to TRBJ2-1; 7 positions agree with TRBD1. V lost 2 bases to trimming and J lost 0 bases; unmatched junction nucleotides: 13. The CDR3 covers 19 residues. Per the germline V gene, CDR1 is SGHTA and CDR2 is FQGNSA. CDR3 in amino acids: CASSLRGWDSVSSYNEQFF. CDR3 nucleotide sequence: TGTGCCAGCAGCTTAAGGGGGTGGGACAGCGTGAGCTCCTACAATGAGCAGTTCTTC.

In regard to this clonotype: An end of the junction does not agree with germline; a read error may underlie this. The chain uses TRBV6-5 and TRBJ1-5; D is perhaps TRBD1 (6 bases). From germline, CDR1 is MNHEY and CDR2 SVGAGI. The CDR3 has 15 residues. The CDR3 DNA sequence: TGTGCCAGCAGTGACGTAAGGGGGAGCAATCCGCCCCAGCAGTTT. It specifies CASSDVRGSNPPQQF.

V is TRBV5-6 and J is TRBJ2-1; 7 bases map to TRBD2. This CDR3 has 15 amino acids. The V gene's germline CDR1 is SGHDT and CDR2 YYEEEE. The ends lost 4 bases at V and 3 bases at J; junction bases unmatched: 7. The CDR3 bases are TGTGCCAGCAGCGGCCTAGCGGAGTTCTACAATGAGCAGTTCTTC. Its protein is CASSGLAEFYNEQFF.

Relative to its sample, this clonotype is medium-sized (0.01 to 0.1%). The gene calls are TRBV6-5 and TRBJ1-2, with TRBD1 matching over 8 bases. V lost 0 bases, J lost 5 bases, and 8 bases stayed unmatched. Germline CDR1 and CDR2: MNHEY and SVGAGI. The CDR3 runs 16 residues. The CDR3 region is CASSYSAQGAGYGYTF. In DNA, the CDR3 is TGTGCCAGCAGTTACTCGGCCCAGGGGGCGGGATATGGCTACACCTTC.

A remark on this clonotype: A much more abundant neighbour one base away suggests this may be a read error. The gene calls are TRBV28 and TRBJ1-4; D not resolved. Germline V lookup: CDR1 MDHEN, CDR2 SYDVKM. Trimming removed 2 bases from V and 6 bases from J, with 10 bases in between. The CDR3 contains 14 residues. This CDR3 reads CASSLVGVDEKLFF. For the CDR3, the DNA is TGTGCCAGCAGTTTAGTGGGAGTGGATGAAAAACTGTTTTTT. The variable domain in full, with the rest retrieved from reference TRBV28 and TRBJ1-4, is DVKVTQSSRYLVKRTGEKVFLECVQDMDHENMFWYRQDPGLGLRLIYFSYDVKMKEKGDIPEGYSVSREKKERFSLILESASTNQTSMYLCASSLVGVDEKLFFGSGTQLSVL.

This clonotype was detected many times. The chain links TRBV6-1 to TRBJ2-2; D is uncertain. With 6 bases removed from V and 8 bases from J, the gap between germline ends came to 7 bases. Germline CDR1 is MNHNS and CDR2 is SASEGT. CDR3 length: 11 amino acids. CDR3 sequence reads: CASRRTGELFF. The DNA for the CDR3 is TGTGCCAGCAGGCGTACGGGGGAGCTGTTTTTT.